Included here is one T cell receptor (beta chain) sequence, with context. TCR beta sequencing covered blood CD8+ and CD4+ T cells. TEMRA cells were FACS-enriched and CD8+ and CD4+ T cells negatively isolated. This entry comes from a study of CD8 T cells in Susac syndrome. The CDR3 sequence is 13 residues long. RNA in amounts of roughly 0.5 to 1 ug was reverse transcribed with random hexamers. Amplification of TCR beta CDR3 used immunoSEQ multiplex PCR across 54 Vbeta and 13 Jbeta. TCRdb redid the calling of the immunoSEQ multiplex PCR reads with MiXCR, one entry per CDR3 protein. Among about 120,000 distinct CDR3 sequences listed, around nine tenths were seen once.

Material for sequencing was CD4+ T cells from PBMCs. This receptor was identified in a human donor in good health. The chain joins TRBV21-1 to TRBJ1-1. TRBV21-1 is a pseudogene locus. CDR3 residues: CASSKRQTTEAFF. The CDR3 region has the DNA TGTGCCAGCAGCAAAAGACAAACCACTGAAGCTTTCTTT.